Listed below are T cell receptor beta chains from one sample, sequenced in a study of OX40 agonist ivuxolimab in advanced cancers. The assay was immunoSEQ multiplex PCR, and TCRdb's table has in-frame clones only and misses some. Of roughly 50,000 clones in the sample, approximately 89% were seen once. Sequences were derived from CD4+ or CD8+ T cells sorted from blood, sampled in a trial of the OX40 agonist ivuxolimab. The origin of the receptors is an adult with an advanced solid tumor such as melanoma, head and neck, liver or kidney cancer. Both conserved end residues are part of each CDR3. Fields, in order: CDR3 protein, CDR3 DNA, V gene, D gene, J gene, clone size. A D gene is named only where the DNA matches it firmly. Size values are once, few and many counts, or a class for expanded clones, and some rows have none.

CASSADSYQPQHF,TGTGCCAGCAGCGCCGACAGCTATCAGCCCCAGCATTTT,TRBV7-2,.,TRBJ1-5,.
CASSWTGLSTDTQYF,TGTGCCAGCAGTTGGACAGGGTTGAGCACAGATACGCAGTATTTT,TRBV6-6,TRBD1,TRBJ2-3,.
CASSPRSTPYNEQFF,TGTGCCAGCAGCCCTCGATCGACCCCCTACAATGAGCAGTTCTTC,TRBV7-9,.,TRBJ2-1,.
CASSISTSNTGELFF,TGTGCCAGTAGTATTTCGACTTCGAACACCGGGGAGCTGTTTTTT,TRBV19,.,TRBJ2-2,.
CASSSTDPSSYNSPLHF,TGTGCCAGCAGCTCGACAGACCCCAGCTCCTATAATTCACCCCTCCACTTT,TRBV7-9,.,TRBJ1-6,.
CASSLVGPSNIQYF,TGTGCCAGCAGCTTAGTGGGTCCCTCAAACATTCAGTACTTC,TRBV7-9,.,TRBJ2-4,.
CASSFARTQPQHF,TGTGCCAGCAGTTTTGCGCGGACTCAGCCCCAGCATTTT,TRBV27,.,TRBJ1-5,.
CASSETGVLIFNTGELFF,TGTGCCAGCAGTGAGACAGGGGTTCTTATCTTTAACACCGGGGAGCTGTTTTTT,TRBV6-1,TRBD1,TRBJ2-2,.
CASSFAGIGHAGANVLTF,TGTGCCAGCAGTTTCGCAGGGATTGGGCATGCTGGGGCCAACGTCCTGACTTTC,TRBV7-3,.,TRBJ2-6,.
CSVELAGGMYNEQFF,TGCAGCGTTGAATTGGCGGGAGGGATGTACAATGAGCAGTTCTTC,TRBV29-1,TRBD2,TRBJ2-1,.
CASRPTTGREDYGYTF,TGTGCCAGCAGACCCACAACGGGCAGGGAGGACTATGGCTACACCTTC,TRBV5-8,.,TRBJ1-2,.
CASTFPRGSRNTEAFF,TGTGCCAGCACCTTTCCCCGGGGGTCGAGGAACACTGAAGCTTTCTTT,TRBV5-6,.,TRBJ1-1,.
CASSLRGGAYGYTF,TGTGCCAGCAGCCTCCGGGGAGGGGCCTATGGCTACACCTTC,TRBV5-4,.,TRBJ1-2,.
CASSYLVGTEAFF,TGTGCCAGCAGCTACCTCGTGGGCACTGAAGCTTTCTTT,TRBV28,.,TRBJ1-1,.
CAVGVDTGELFF,TGTGCGGTTGGAGTGGACACCGGGGAGCTGTTTTTT,TRBV27,.,TRBJ2-2,once
CASSPQLNEQFF,TGTGCCAGCAGCCCACAGCTGAATGAGCAGTTCTTC,TRBV7-9,.,TRBJ2-1,.
CASSLEGGFTEAFF,TGCGCCAGCAGCTTGGAGGGGGGCTTCACTGAAGCTTTCTTT,TRBV5-1,.,TRBJ1-1,.
CASSFPSNEQFF,TGTGCCAGCAGTTTCCCAAGCAATGAGCAGTTCTTC,TRBV5-4,.,TRBJ2-1,.
CASALRTDTQYF,TGCGCCAGCGCCCTCCGCACAGATACGCAGTATTTT,TRBV5-1,.,TRBJ2-3,.